This record covers a single TCR beta chain. Its target is unknown. The data stem from a study of cytomegalovirus exposure and HLA in healthy donors. General observations from the study: Trimming of TCR beta V- and J-genes showed a link, identified in a later analysis, to a missense DCLRE1C variant. Specific recognition of CMV antigens was confirmed in vitro for a few chains (all CMV-associated).

The donors gave bone marrow, and they were healthy. The PCR used 60 Vbeta and 13 Jbeta primers. Using immunoSEQ multiplex PCR, the repertoire was profiled, and TCRdb retains in-frame clones only, with some absent. The sample has about 190,000 clones; around 81% are singletons. The receptor's source is a man younger than 35 in good health and CMV-seronegative. The sequencing input was PBMCs.

The CDR3: CASSLGGTSGGQRETQYF. In DNA form, the CDR3 reads TGCGCCAGCAGCTTGGGGGGGACTAGCGGGGGCCAGAGGGAGACCCAGTACTTC. The chain couples TRBV5-1 to TRBJ2-5; 14 bases map to TRBD2. The CDR3 loop spans 18 amino acids. The germline gives CDR1 SGHRS, CDR2 YFSETQ. Losses at the gene ends were 0 bases for V and 5 bases for J; bases not matched to a gene: 9.